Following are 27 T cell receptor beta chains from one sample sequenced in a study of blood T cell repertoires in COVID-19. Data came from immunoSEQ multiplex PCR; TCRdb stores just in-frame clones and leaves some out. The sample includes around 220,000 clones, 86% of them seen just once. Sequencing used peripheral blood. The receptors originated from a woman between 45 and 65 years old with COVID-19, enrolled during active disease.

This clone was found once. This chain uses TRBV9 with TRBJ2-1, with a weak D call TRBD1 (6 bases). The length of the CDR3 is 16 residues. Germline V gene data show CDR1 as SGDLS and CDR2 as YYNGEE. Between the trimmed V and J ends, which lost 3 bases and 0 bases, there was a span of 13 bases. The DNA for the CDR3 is TGTGCCAGCAGCGCGGCGACAGGAACCTCCTACAATGAGCAGTTCTTC. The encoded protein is CASSAATGTSYNEQFF.

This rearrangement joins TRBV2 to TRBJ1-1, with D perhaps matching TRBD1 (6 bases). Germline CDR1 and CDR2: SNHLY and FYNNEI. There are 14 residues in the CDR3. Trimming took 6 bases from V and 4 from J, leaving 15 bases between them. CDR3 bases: TGTGCCAGCAGGACCTACAGGGTCGGCACTGAAGCTTTCTTT. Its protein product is CASRTYRVGTEAFF.

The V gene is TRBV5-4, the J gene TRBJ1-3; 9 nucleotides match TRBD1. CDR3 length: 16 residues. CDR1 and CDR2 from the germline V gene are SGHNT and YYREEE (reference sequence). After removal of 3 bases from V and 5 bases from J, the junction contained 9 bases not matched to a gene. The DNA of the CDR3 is TGTGCCAGCAGCTGGCTACCGGGACAGGGACGAAACACCATATATTTT. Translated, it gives CASSWLPGQGRNTIYF.

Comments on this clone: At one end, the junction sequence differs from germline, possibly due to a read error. The CDR3 protein is CASSLAGGHTRLHF. The DNA for the CDR3 is TGTGCCAGCAGCTTAGCTGGGGGACATACCCGGTTGCACTTC. The chain links TRBV7-8 to TRBJ2-4, with D perhaps TRBD1 (6 bases). The CDR3 loop spans 14 amino acids. CDR1 is SGHVS and CDR2 is FQNEAQ in the germline V gene.

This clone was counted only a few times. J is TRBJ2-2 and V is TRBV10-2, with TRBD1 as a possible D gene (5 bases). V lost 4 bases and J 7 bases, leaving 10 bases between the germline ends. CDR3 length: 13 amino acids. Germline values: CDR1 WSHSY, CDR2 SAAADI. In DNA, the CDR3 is TGCGCCAGCAGTGGGCCAGGGTTCGGGGAGCTGTTTTTT. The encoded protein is CASSGPGFGELFF.

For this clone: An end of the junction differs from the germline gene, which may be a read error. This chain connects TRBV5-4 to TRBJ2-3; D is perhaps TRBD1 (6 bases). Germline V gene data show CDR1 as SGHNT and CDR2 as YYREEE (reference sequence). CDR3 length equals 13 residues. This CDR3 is CASSLVGGGPTVF. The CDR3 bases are TGTGCCAGCAGCTTGGTTGGTGGGGGCCCCACGGTATTT.

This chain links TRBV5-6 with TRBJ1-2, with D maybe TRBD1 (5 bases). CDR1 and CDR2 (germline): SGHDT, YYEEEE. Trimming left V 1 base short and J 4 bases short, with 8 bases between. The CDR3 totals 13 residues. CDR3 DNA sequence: TGTGCCAGCAGCTTGAGGGGCCCCTATGGCTACACCTTC. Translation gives CASSLRGPYGYTF.

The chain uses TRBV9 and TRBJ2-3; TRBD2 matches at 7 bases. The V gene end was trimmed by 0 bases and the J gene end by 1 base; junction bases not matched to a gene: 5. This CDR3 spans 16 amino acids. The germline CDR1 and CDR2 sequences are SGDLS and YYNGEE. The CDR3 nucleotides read TGTGCCAGCAGCGTAGCTGGGGGGGTCCGCACAGATACGCAGTATTTT. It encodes CASSVAGGVRTDTQYF.

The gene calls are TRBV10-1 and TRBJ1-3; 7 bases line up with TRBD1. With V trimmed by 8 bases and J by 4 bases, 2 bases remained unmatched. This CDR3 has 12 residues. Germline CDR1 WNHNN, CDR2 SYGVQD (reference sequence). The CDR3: CASGTAGNTIYF. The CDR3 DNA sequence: TGCGCCAGCGGGACAGCGGGAAACACCATATATTTT.

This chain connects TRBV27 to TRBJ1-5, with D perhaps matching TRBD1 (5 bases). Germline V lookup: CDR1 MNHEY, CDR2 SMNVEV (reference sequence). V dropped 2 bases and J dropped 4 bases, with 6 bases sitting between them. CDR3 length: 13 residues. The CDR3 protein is CASSLNRNQPQHF. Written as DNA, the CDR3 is TGTGCCAGCAGTTTAAACAGGAATCAGCCCCAGCATTTT.

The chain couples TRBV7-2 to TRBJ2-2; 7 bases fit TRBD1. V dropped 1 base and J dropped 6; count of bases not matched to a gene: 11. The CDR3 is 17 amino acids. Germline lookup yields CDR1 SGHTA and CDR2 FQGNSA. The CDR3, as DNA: TGTGCCAGCAGCTTAGTGGAGACAGGGTTATTTTCCGGGGAGCTGTTTTTT. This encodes CASSLVETGLFSGELFF.

CDR3 coding DNA: TGTGCCAGCAACGCCGGGACAAATAATTCACCCCTCCACTTT. It specifies CASNAGTNNSPLHF. The rearrangement links TRBV11-3 to TRBJ1-6, with TRBD1 as a possible D gene (6 bases). Trimming took off 7 bases at V and 5 bases at J, with 12 bases between the two ends. The CDR3 consists of 14 residues. Germline V lookup: CDR1 SGHNT, CDR2 YENEEA.

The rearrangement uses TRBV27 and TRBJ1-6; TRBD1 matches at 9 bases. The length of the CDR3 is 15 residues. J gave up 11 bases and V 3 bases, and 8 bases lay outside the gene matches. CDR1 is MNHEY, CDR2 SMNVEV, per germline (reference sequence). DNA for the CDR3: TGTGCCAGCAGTTTCGGGACAGGGATCGGGACACCCCTCCACTTT. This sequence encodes CASSFGTGIGTPLHF.

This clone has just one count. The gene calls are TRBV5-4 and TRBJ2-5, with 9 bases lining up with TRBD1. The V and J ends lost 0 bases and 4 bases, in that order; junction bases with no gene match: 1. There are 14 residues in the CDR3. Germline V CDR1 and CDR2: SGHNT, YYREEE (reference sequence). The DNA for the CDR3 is TGTGCCAGCAGCTTGGACAGGGGGCCAGAGACCCAGTACTTC. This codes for CASSLDRGPETQYF. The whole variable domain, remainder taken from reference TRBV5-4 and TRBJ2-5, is ETGVTQSPTHLIKTRGQQVTLRCSSQSGHNTVSWYQQALGQGPQFIFQYYREEENGRGNFPPRFSGLQFPNYSSELNVNALELDDSALYLCASSLDRGPETQYFGPGTRLLVL.

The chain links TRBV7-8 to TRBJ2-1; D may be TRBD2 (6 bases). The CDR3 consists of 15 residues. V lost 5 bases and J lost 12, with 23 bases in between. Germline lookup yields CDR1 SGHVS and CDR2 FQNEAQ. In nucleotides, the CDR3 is TGTGCCAGCAGCCCAGATTGGACTACCATTACGGGGCAGTTCTTC. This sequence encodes CASSPDWTTITGQFF.

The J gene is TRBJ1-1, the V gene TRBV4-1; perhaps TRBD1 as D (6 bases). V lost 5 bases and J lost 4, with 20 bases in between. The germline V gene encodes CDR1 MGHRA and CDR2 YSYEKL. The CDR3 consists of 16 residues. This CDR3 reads CASSIRTAGVRTEAFF. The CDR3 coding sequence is TGCGCCAGCAGCATCCGTACTGCAGGGGTCCGCACTGAAGCTTTCTTT.

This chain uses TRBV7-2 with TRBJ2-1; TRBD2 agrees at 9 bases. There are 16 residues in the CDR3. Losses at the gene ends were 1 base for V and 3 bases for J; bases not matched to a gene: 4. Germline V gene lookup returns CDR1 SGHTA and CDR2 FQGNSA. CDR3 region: CASSLEGSGGYNEQFF. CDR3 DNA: TGTGCCAGCAGCTTAGAGGGTAGCGGGGGCTACAATGAGCAGTTCTTC.

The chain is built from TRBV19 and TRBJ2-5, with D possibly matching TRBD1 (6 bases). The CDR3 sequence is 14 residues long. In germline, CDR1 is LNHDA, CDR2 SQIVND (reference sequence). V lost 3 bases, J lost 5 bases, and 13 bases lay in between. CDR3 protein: CASSIARGAETQYF. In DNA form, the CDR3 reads TGTGCCAGTAGTATCGCCAGGGGCGCGGAGACCCAGTACTTC.

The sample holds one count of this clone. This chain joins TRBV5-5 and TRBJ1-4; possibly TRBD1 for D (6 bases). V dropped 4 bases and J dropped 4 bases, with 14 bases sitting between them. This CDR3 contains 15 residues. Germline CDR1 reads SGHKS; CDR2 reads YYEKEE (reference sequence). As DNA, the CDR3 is TGTGCCAGCAGCGTATTAGGACAGATTAATGAAAAACTGTTTTTT. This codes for CASSVLGQINEKLFF.

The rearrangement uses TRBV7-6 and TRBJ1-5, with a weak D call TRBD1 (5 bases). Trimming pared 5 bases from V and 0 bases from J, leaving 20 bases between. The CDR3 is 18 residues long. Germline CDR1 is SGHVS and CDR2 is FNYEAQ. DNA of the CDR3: TGTGCCAGCAGCCCAGAACAGGCCTCGACTTATAGCAATCAGCCCCAGCATTTT. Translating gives CASSPEQASTYSNQPQHF.

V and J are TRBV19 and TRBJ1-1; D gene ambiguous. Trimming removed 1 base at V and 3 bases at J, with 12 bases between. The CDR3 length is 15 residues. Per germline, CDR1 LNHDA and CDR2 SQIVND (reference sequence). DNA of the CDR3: TGTGCCAGTAGTATAGGTCGCAGATTCCACACTGAAGCTTTCTTT. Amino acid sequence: CASSIGRRFHTEAFF.

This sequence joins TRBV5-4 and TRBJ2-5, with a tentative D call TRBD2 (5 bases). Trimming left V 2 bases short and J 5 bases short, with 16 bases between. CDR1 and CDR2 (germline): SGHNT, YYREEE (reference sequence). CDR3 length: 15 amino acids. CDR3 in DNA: TGTGCCAGCAGCTTCGTTGGACCCACGGGGGAGACCCAGTACTTC. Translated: CASSFVGPTGETQYF. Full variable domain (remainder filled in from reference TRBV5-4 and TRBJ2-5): ETGVTQSPTHLIKTRGQQVTLRCSSQSGHNTVSWYQQALGQGPQFIFQYYREEENGRGNFPPRFSGLQFPNYSSELNVNALELDDSALYLCASSFVGPTGETQYFGPGTRLLVL.

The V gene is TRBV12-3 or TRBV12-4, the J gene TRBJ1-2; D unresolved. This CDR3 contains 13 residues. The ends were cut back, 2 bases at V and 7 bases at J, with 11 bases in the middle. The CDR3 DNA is TGTGCCAGCAGTTTAAAACGTTCGAGTGGCTACACCTTC. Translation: CASSLKRSSGYTF.

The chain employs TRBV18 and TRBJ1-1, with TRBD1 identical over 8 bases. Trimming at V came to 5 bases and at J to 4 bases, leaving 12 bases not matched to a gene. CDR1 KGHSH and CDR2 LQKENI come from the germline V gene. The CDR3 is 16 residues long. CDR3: CASSVGQGSLRTEAFF. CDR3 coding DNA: TGTGCCAGCTCAGTCGGACAGGGATCTCTCCGCACTGAAGCTTTCTTT.

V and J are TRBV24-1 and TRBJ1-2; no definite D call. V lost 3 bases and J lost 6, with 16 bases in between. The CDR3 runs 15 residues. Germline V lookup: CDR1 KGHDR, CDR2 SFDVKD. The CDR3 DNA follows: TGTGCCACCAGTGATCCAGCAGGTCCTAATGATGGCTACACCTTC. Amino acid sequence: CATSDPAGPNDGYTF.

The CDR3 here is CASSVRLNEKLFF. The DNA of the CDR3 is TGTGCCAGCTCGGTCAGACTTAATGAAAAACTGTTTTTT. The rearrangement joins TRBV2 to TRBJ1-4; D is undetermined. CDR1 and CDR2 from the germline V gene are SNHLY and FYNNEI. V was trimmed by 8 bases and J by 4 bases, leaving 11 bases between them. The CDR3 sequence is 13 residues long.

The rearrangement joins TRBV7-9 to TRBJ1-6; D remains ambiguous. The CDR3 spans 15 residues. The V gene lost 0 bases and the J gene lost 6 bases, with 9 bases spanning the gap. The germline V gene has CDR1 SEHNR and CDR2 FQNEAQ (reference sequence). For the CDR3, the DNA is TGTGCCAGCAGCTTAGCGGGAGGGCTTAATTCACCCCTCCACTTT. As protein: CASSLAGGLNSPLHF.